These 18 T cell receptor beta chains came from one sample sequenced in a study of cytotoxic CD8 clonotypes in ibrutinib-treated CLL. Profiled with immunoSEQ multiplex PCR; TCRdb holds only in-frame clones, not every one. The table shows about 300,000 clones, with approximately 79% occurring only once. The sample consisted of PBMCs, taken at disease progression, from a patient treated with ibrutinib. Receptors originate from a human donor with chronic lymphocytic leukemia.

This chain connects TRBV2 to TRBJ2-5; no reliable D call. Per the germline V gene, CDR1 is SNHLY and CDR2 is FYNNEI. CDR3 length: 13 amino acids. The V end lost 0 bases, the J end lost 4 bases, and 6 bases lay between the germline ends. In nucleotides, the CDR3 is TGTGCCAGCAGTGAAGCATGGGGAGAGACCCAGTACTTC. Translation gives CASSEAWGETQYF.

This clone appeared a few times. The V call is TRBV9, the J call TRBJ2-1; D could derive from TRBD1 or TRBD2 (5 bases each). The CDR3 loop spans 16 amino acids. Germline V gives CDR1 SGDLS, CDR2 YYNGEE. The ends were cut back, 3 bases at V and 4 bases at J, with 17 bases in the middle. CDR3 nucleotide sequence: TGTGCCAGCAGCGCCCTGTCGGGACCTCAGTACAATGAGCAGTTCTTC. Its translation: CASSALSGPQYNEQFF.

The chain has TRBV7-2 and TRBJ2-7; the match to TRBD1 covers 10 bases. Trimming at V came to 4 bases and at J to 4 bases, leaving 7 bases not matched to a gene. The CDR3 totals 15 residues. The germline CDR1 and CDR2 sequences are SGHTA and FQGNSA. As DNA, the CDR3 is TGTGCCAGCAGCTACCAGGGACAGGGGTCGTACGAGCAGTACTTC. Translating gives CASSYQGQGSYEQYF.

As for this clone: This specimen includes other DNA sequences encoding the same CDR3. DNA of the CDR3: TGTGCCAGCAGTCCCCGCGGACAGTACAATGAGCAGTTCTTC. Encoded protein: CASSPRGQYNEQFF. The rearrangement links TRBV27 to TRBJ2-1, with D possibly matching TRBD1 (6 bases). Trimming removed 5 bases from V and 4 bases from J, with 12 bases in between. Germline V gives CDR1 MNHEY, CDR2 SMNVEV (reference sequence). The CDR3 is 14 residues long.

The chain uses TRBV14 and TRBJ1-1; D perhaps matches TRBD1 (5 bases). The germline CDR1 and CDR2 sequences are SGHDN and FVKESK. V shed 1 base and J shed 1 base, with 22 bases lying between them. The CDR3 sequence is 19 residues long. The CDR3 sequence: CASSQVGFLGHKWNTEAFF. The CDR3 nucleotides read TGTGCCAGCAGCCAAGTAGGGTTCCTTGGACACAAATGGAACACTGAAGCTTTCTTT.

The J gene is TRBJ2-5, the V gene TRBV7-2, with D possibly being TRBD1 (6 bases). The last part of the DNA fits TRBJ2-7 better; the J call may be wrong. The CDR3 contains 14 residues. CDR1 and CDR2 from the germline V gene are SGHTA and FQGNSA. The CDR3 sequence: CASSLAGGGYEQYF. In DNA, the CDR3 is TGTGCCAGCAGCTTAGCTGGGGGCGGATACGAGCAGTACTTC.

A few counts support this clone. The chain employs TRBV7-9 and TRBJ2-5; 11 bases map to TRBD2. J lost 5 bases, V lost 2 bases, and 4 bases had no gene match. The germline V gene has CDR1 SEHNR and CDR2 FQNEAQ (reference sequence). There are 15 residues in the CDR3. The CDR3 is CASSLSLAGGETQYF. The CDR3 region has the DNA TGTGCCAGCAGCTTAAGTCTAGCGGGGGGTGAGACCCAGTACTTC.

This CDR3 is CSVRAPDIRGFYYEQYF. The CDR3 DNA follows: TGCAGCGTCCGCGCCCCCGATATTAGAGGGTTTTACTACGAGCAGTACTTC. J is TRBJ2-7 and V is TRBV29-1; D is possibly TRBD2 (5 bases). V lost 6 bases, J lost 3 bases, and 27 bases lay in between. CDR1 and CDR2 (germline): SQVTM, ANQGSEA. The CDR3 has 17 amino acids.

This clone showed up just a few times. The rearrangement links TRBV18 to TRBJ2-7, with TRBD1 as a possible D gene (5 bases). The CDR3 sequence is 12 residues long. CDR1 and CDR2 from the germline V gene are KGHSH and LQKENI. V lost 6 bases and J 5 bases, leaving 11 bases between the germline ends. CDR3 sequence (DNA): TGTGCCAGCTCCCAGGGCCTCCACGAGCAGTACTTC. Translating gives CASSQGLHEQYF.

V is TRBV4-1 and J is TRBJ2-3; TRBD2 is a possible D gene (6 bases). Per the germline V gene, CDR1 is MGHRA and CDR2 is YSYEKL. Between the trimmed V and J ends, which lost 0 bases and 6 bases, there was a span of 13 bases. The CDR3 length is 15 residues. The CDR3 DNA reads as TGCGCCAGCAGCCAAGAGGGGGGTATTTTGGATACGCAGTATTTT. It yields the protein CASSQEGGILDTQYF.

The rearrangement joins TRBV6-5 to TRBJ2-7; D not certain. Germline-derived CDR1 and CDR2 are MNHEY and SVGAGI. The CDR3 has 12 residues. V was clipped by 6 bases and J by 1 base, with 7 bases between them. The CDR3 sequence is CASSANSYEQYF. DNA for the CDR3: TGTGCCAGCAGCGCGAATTCCTACGAGCAGTACTTC.

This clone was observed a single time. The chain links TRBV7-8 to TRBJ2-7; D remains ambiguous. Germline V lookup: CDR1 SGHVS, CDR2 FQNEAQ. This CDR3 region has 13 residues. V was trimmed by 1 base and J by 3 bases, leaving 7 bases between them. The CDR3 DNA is TGTGCCAGCAGCTTAGACGCGTACTACGAGCAGTACTTC. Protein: CASSLDAYYEQYF. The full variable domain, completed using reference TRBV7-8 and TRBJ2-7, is GAGVSQSPRYKVAKRGQDVALRCDPISGHVSLFWYQQALGQGPEFLTYFQNEAQLDKSGLPSDRFFAERPEGSVSTLKIQRTQQEDSAVYLCASSLDAYYEQYFGPGTRLTVT.

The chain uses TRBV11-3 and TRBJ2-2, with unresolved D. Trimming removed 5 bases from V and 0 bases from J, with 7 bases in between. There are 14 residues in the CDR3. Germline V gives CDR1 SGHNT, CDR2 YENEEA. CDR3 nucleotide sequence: TGTGCCAGCAGCCTGAGCGCGAACACCGGGGAGCTGTTTTTT. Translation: CASSLSANTGELFF.

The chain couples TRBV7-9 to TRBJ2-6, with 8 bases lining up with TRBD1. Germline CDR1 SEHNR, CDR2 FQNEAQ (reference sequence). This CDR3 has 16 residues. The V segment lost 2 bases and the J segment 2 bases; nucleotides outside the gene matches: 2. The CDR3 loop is CASSLTGGTGANVLTF. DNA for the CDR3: TGTGCCAGCAGCTTAACAGGGGGGACTGGGGCCAACGTCCTGACTTTC. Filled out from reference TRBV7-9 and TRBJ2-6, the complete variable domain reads DTGVSQNPRHKITKRGQNVTFRCDPISEHNRLYWYRQTLGQGPEFLTYFQNEAQLEKSRLLSDRFSAERPKGSFSTLEIQRTEQGDSAMYLCASSLTGGTGANVLTFGAGSRLTVL.

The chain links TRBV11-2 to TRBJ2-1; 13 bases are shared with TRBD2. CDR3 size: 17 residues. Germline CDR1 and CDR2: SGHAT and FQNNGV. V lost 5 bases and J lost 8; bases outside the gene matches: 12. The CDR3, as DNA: TGTGCCAGCAGCCTACTGATACTAGCGGGGGGGCAGGATGAGCAGTTCTTC. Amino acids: CASSLLILAGGQDEQFF.

The CDR3 bases are TGTGCCAGCAGCTTCCCGGGACTAGCGGGAGAATTTTGCAATGAGCAGTTCTTC. It yields the protein CASSFPGLAGEFCNEQFF. This rearrangement joins TRBV7-3 to TRBJ2-1; the match to TRBD2 covers 14 bases. The CDR3 is 18 residues long. The J segment lost 6 bases and the V segment lost 3 bases, leaving 10 bases of the junction unmatched. Germline assignment: CDR1 SGHTA and CDR2 FQGTGA.

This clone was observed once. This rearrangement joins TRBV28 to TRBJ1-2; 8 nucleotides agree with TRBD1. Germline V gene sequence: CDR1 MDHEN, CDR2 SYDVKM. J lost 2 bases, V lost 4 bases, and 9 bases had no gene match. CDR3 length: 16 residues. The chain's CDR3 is CASSSRTGKSNYGYTF. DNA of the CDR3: TGTGCCAGCAGTTCCCGGACAGGGAAGAGCAACTATGGCTACACCTTC.

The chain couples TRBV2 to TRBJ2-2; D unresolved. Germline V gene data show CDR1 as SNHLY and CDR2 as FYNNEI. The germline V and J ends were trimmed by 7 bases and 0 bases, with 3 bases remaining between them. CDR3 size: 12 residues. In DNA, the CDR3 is TGTGCCAGCATTCCGAACACCGGGGAGCTGTTTTTT. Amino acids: CASIPNTGELFF.